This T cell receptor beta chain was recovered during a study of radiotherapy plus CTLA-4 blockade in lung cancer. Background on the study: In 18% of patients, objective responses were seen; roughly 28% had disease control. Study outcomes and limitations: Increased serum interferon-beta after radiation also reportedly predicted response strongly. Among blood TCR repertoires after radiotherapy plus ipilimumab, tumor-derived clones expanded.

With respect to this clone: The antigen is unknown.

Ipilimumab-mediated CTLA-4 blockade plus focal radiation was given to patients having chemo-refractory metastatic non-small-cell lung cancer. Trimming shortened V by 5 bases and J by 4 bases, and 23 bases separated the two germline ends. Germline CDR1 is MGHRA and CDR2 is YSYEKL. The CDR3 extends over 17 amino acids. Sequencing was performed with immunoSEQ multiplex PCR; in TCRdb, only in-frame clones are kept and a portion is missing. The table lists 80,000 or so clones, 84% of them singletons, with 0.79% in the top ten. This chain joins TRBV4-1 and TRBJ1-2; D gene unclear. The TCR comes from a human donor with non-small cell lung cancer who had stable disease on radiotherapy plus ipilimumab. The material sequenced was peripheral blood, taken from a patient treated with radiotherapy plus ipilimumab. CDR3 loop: CASSSCTQNRKTYGYTF. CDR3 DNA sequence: TGCGCCAGCAGCTCATGTACCCAGAACCGAAAGACCTATGGCTACACCTTC.